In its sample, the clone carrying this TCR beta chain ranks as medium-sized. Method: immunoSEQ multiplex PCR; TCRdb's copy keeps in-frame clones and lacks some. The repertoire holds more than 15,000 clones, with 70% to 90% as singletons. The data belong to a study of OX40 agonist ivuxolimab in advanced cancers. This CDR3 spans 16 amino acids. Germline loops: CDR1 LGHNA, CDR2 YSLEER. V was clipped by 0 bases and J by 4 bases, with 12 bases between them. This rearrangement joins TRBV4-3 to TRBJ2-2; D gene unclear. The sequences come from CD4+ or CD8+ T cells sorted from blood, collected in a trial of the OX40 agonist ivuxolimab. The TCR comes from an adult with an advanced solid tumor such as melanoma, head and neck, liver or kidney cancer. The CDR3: CASSQDVSAGTGELFF. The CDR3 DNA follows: TGCGCCAGCAGCCAAGATGTTAGTGCCGGCACCGGGGAGCTGTTTTTT.